The T cell receptor (beta chain) under discussion was sequenced for a study of cytomegalovirus exposure and HLA in healthy donors. General study points: Per published accounts, TCR beta sequences correctly predicted the HLA-A and HLA-B alleles of most subjects.

Worth noting for this clone: What it binds is unknown.

PCR employed 60 Vbeta and 13 Jbeta primers. Sequencing was performed with immunoSEQ multiplex PCR; in TCRdb, only in-frame clones are kept and a portion is missing. The table lists about 160,000 clones, around 78% of them singletons, with 1% in the top ten. Per germline, CDR1 SGHRS and CDR2 YFSETQ. The CDR3 sequence is 15 residues long. V lost 4 bases to trimming and J lost 5 bases, with 15 bases between them. Sequencing was done on a sample of PBMCs. The origin of this receptor is a woman in her thirties or forties in good health and CMV-seronegative. The V gene is TRBV5-1, the J gene TRBJ1-4; D is unclear. CDR3 sequence (DNA): TGCGCCAGCAGCCCCTCTATCGGAGAGAATGAAAAACTGTTTTTT. It codes for CASSPSIGENEKLFF. Filled out from reference TRBV5-1 and TRBJ1-4, the complete variable domain reads KAGVTQTPRYLIKTRGQQVTLSCSPISGHRSVSWYQQTPGQGLQFLFEYFSETQRNKGNFPGRFSGRQFSNSRSEMNVSTLELGDSALYLCASSPSIGENEKLFFGSGTQLSVL.